The 31 T cell receptor beta chains given below trace back to one sample, sequenced in a study of tumor and adjacent non-tumor tissue in lung cancer. TCRbeta libraries were built with three rounds of nested PCR, modified from ARM-PCR. One entry per CDR3 protein, called by TCRdb with MiXCR from the multiplex PCR reads. The sample contains some 95,000 distinct CDR3 sequences, 80% of which appear only once. The template was RNA from unsorted bulk tissue. Distant lung tissue was collected more than 3 cm away from the tumor edge. The sequencing sample was made of distant non-tumor lung tissue. These receptors all come from a man in his 60s with small cell lung cancer.

The chain is built from TRBV14 and TRBJ2-5, with TRBD2 matching over 8 bases. This CDR3 region has 14 residues. Germline V lookup: CDR1 SGHDN, CDR2 FVKESK. V lost 4 bases to trimming and J lost 9 bases; unmatched junction nucleotides: 10. CDR3 loop: CASSPPGTSEAQYF. The CDR3 nucleotides are TGTGCCAGCAGCCCTCCGGGGACTAGTGAGGCCCAGTACTTC.

A word on this clonotype: One end of the junction fails to match germline, which may point to a read error. This sequence joins TRBV20-1 and TRBJ2-3; D is possibly TRBD1 or TRBD2 (6 bases each). The CDR3 consists of 15 residues. Per germline, CDR1 DFQATT and CDR2 SNEGSKA (reference sequence). The CDR3 nucleotides read TGCAATGCTAGAGACCAGGGGACTCTCATAGATACGCAGTATTTT. Protein sequence: CNARDQGTLIDTQYF.

Turning to this clonotype: At one end the junction does not follow the germline gene, possibly because of a read error. This chain links TRBV5-4 with TRBJ2-1; D unresolved. The CDR3 loop spans 15 amino acids. Germline V gene data show CDR1 as SGHNT and CDR2 as YYREEE (reference sequence). CDR3 residues: CASSLGSGSYNEQLF. In nucleotides, the CDR3 is TGTGCCAGTAGCCTCGGATCCGGCTCCTACAATGAGCAGTTATTC.

In regard to this clonotype: The conserved phenylalanine or tryptophan is not found at the CDR3 terminus, so this likely reflects a read error. This chain connects TRBV11-2 to TRBJ1-6; the D is unclear. V was pared by 6 bases and J by 6 bases, with 15 bases between. The CDR3 length is 15 residues. Looked up from germline, CDR1 is SGHAT and CDR2 is FQNNGV. The chain's CDR3 is CASSLTGQVNSPLHS. CDR3 nucleotides: TGTGCCAGCAGTCTGACTGGGCAGGTTAATTCACCCCTCCACTCT.

V usage is TRBV6-5 and J usage is TRBJ2-7; D is perhaps TRBD1 (6 bases). CDR1 is MNHEY, CDR2 SVGAGI, per germline. This CDR3 has 17 residues. The CDR3 reads CTCSRMPPQGGSYEQYF. The DNA of the CDR3 is TGTACCTGCAGCCGGATGCCACCACAGGGCGGGTCCTACGAGCAGTACTTC.

A remark on this clonotype: Sequence at one end of the junction differs from germline and may be a read error. The chain has TRBV29-1 and TRBJ2-6; possible D gene TRBD1, 5 bases. From germline, CDR1 is SQVTM and CDR2 ANQGSEA. The CDR3 spans 16 residues. CDR3 region: CSAQSGRKSGANVLTF. CDR3 in DNA: TGCAGCGCTCAAAGTGGACGCAAGTCTGGGGCCAACGTCCTTACTTTC.

On this clonotype itself: The junction differs from germline at one of its ends, possibly a read error. The chain is built from TRBV11-2 and TRBJ2-3; D is perhaps TRBD1 or TRBD2 (5 bases each). CDR3 length: 14 amino acids. Per the germline V gene, CDR1 is SGHAT and CDR2 is FQNNGV. CDR3 residues: CASSTSGAEDKQYF. The CDR3 bases are TGCGCCAGCAGCACCTCCGGGGCCGAAGATAAGCAGTATTTT.

The sample holds one count of this clonotype. A junction end diverges from the germline sequence, so it may reflect a read error. V and J are TRBV11-1 and TRBJ2-1; D ambiguous. Germline-derived CDR1 and CDR2 are SGHAT and FQDESV (reference sequence). CDR3 length: 15 amino acids. The CDR3 region is CTSSLERTTCNEHFF. In DNA form, the CDR3 reads TGTACCAGCAGCTTAGAGAGGACGACCTGCAATGAGCACTTCTTC.

With regard to this clonotype: A much larger clonotype is one base distant, so this may be a read error. This sequence joins TRBV6-4 and TRBJ2-1; D is perhaps TRBD2 (6 bases). Germline CDR1 reads MRHNA; CDR2 reads SNTAGT. The length of the CDR3 is 13 residues. The CDR3 DNA sequence: TGTGCCAGCAGTGAACTAGCCCACAATGAGCAGCTCTTC. Its protein product is CASSELAHNEQLF.

The table lists this clonotype with many counts. The chain combines TRBV5-4 with TRBJ2-1; 15 bases align to TRBD2. Germline CDR1 and CDR2: SGHNT and YYREEE (reference sequence). The CDR3 loop spans 16 amino acids. With V trimmed by 7 bases and J by 6 bases, 8 bases remained unmatched. The CDR3, as DNA: TGTGCCAGCTCCCCTCGGACTAGCGGGAGGGCCAATGAGCAGTTCTTC. Translation gives CASSPRTSGRANEQFF.

Concerning this clonotype: Mismatch with germline at one junction end may stem from a read error. The chain joins TRBV11-3 to TRBJ1-2; the D gene is possibly TRBD1 (6 bases). The CDR3 is 18 residues long. The V gene's germline CDR1 is SGHNT and CDR2 YENEEA. Here the CDR3 DNA reads TGTGCCAGTAGCTTAGGTTGTATGGCAGGGGTGAAGTTCTATGGCTACACCTTC. It specifies CASSLGCMAGVKFYGYTF.

The table lists this clonotype with a count of one. J is TRBJ2-1 and V is TRBV28; D is unclear. Trimming pared 5 bases from V and 4 bases from J, leaving 18 bases between. The CDR3 spans 16 residues. Per the germline V gene, CDR1 is MDHEN and CDR2 is SYDVKM. The CDR3 here is CASSPPGAPDYNEQFF. The CDR3 nucleotides read TGTGCCAGCAGTCCCCCTGGTGCTCCGGATTACAATGAGCAGTTCTTC.

Concerning this clonotype itself: A read error may be the cause here, since a much bigger clone is one base away. The chain combines TRBV5-1 with TRBJ2-5; TRBD2 might be the D (6 bases). Germline CDR1 is SGHRS and CDR2 is YFSETQ. Trimming cost V 5 bases and J 1 base, with 12 bases left between them. The CDR3 contains 14 residues. The CDR3 sequence: CASRFLAPQETQYF. The CDR3, as DNA: TGCGCCAGCAGATTTCTAGCGCCCCAAGAGACCCAGTACTTC.

This clonotype occurred once. At one end the junction does not follow the germline gene, possibly because of a read error. The J gene is TRBJ2-1, the V gene TRBV4-2, with 7 bases fitting TRBD2. The CDR3 covers 16 residues. The germline gives CDR1 LGHNA, CDR2 YNFKEQ. The CDR3 nucleotides read TGTGCCAGCAGACTCCAGACTAGCCGGTCCTACAATGAGCATTTCTTC. Translated, it gives CASRLQTSRSYNEHFF.

This chain joins TRBV2 and TRBJ2-2, with D perhaps matching TRBD2 (7 bases). The CDR3 runs to 19 residues. Per the germline V gene, CDR1 is SNHLY and CDR2 is FYNNEI. Trimming stripped 4 bases from V and 0 bases from J, with 21 bases between. The DNA of the CDR3 is TGTGCCAGCAGTGGAGTATTAGGTTCGGGGGGCGCGAACACCGGGGAGCTGTTTTTT. The encoded protein is CASSGVLGSGGANTGELFF.

In the case of this clonotype: A read error is likely, as this CDR3 ends without the conserved phenylalanine or tryptophan. No DNA is shown, since the ends of the CDR3 on it are uncertain; the CDR3 is the one TCRdb lists. V and J are TRBV14 and TRBJ2-1; TRBD1 was called by the table and not checked on the DNA. The CDR3 is made up of 14 amino acids, end residues included. Germline CDR1 and CDR2: SGHDN and FVKESK. Here the CDR3 reads CASSAHPQGAVLFL.

Remarks on this clonotype: Compared with germline, one end of the junction differs, possibly owing to a read error. This chain links TRBV29-1 with TRBJ2-7, with 8 bases that match TRBD2. In germline, CDR1 is SQVTM, CDR2 ANQGSEA. This CDR3 comprises 15 residues. CDR3 sequence: CSVELTSGFSYEKYF. The CDR3 region has the DNA TGCAGCGTTGAGTTAACTAGCGGTTTCTCCTACGAGAAGTACTTC.

The table lists this clonotype with many counts. This rearrangement joins TRBV6-1 to TRBJ1-2; D might be TRBD1 (6 bases). Trimming removed 4 bases from V and 5 bases from J, with 20 bases in between. Germline CDR1 is MNHNS and CDR2 is SASEGT. The CDR3 has 16 residues. The CDR3: CASSAQGADGLYGYTF. The DNA of the CDR3 is TGTGCCAGCAGTGCACAGGGTGCCGATGGTTTGTATGGCTACACCTTC.

On this clonotype itself: The germline gene is not matched at one end of the junction; a read error may be the cause. V and J are TRBV29-1 and TRBJ2-1, with D unresolved. The germline V gene encodes CDR1 SQVTM and CDR2 ANQGSEA. This CDR3 has 13 residues. The CDR3 here is CSVHDPKVNEQIF. CDR3 in DNA: TGCAGCGTTCACGACCCAAAGGTGAATGAGCAGATCTTC.

This clonotype was seen a few times. The J gene is TRBJ2-2, the V gene TRBV5-1, with TRBD1 matching 8 bases. The CDR3 length is 15 residues. The germline CDR1 and CDR2 sequences are SGHRS and YFSETQ. V lost 10 bases and J lost 4; bases outside the gene matches: 12. This CDR3 is CAGTLTGVGTGELFF. CDR3 sequence (DNA): TGCGCCGGCACTCTGACAGGGGTCGGCACCGGGGAGCTGTTTTTT.

Concerning this clonotype: One end of the junction does not line up with germline, which may come from a read error. V is TRBV28 and J is TRBJ2-2, with D maybe TRBD2 (5 bases). CDR1 MDHEN and CDR2 SYDVKM come from the germline V gene. The CDR3 spans 12 residues. CDR3 bases: TGTGCCAGCATGGAGGTGGCCGGGGTGCTGTTTTTT. Protein product: CASMEVAGVLFF.

Worth noting for this clonotype: This may arise from a read error, as a much more abundant clone is one base away. V is TRBV30 and J is TRBJ2-7; D gene ambiguous. The CDR3 is made up of 11 amino acids. Germline V gene sequence: CDR1 GTSNPN, CDR2 SVGIG (reference sequence). Deletions cut 5 bases from V and 1 base from J, with 6 bases between. For the CDR3, the DNA is TGTGCCTGGCCGGTTTCCTACGAGCAGTACTTC. It is translated as CAWPVSYEQYF.

On this clonotype: A junction end diverges from the germline sequence, so it may reflect a read error. The chain joins TRBV5-5 to TRBJ2-3; D might be TRBD1 (5 bases). The germline V gene encodes CDR1 SGHKS and CDR2 YYEKEE (reference sequence). The CDR3 is 15 residues long. The CDR3 is CVSTHSRAGTDTQYF. The CDR3 DNA reads TGTGTCAGCACCCACAGCAGGGCAGGTACAGATACGCAGTATTTT.

Details on this clonotype: The CDR3 does not end in the conserved phenylalanine or tryptophan, so this is likely a read error. This chain links TRBV7-9 with TRBJ2-5, with D hard to call. CDR3 length: 14 residues. Germline assignment: CDR1 SEHNR and CDR2 FQNEAQ (reference sequence). CDR3 region: CASSYSIGFETQYY. As DNA, the CDR3 is TGTGCTAGCAGCTACTCCATAGGGTTCGAGACCCAGTACTAC.

The chain has TRBV4-1 and TRBJ2-1, with unresolved D. Germline V gene sequence: CDR1 MGHRA, CDR2 YSYEKL. The CDR3 has 14 residues. Trimming took 0 bases from V and 10 from J, leaving 13 bases between them. The CDR3 region is CASSQEFTVGEQFF. The DNA for the CDR3 is TGCGCCAGCAGCCAAGAATTTACTGTCGGGGAGCAGTTCTTC.

Comment on this clonotype: Sequence at one end of the junction differs from germline and may be a read error. This sequence joins TRBV5-1 and TRBJ2-1; D unclear. The CDR3 sequence is 16 residues long. The germline gives CDR1 SGHRS, CDR2 YFSETQ. CDR3 sequence reads: CVSSLKQPSSYNEQFF. The CDR3 bases are TGCGTCAGCAGTTTGAAGCAGCCGAGCTCCTACAATGAGCAGTTCTTC.

Turning to this clonotype: The CDR3 does not close with the conserved phenylalanine or tryptophan, likely indicating a read error. V and J are TRBV11-3 and TRBJ2-7, with D perhaps given as TRBD1 or TRBD2 (6 bases each). This CDR3 comprises 14 residues. Looked up from germline, CDR1 is SGHNT and CDR2 is YENEEA. The CDR3: CANTLHRDSYEQYL. The CDR3 region has the DNA TGTGCCAACACTCTTCACAGGGACTCCTATGAGCAGTACTTA.

On this clonotype itself: At one of its ends the junction is not consistent with the germline gene, which may arise from a read error. The chain has TRBV6-5 and TRBJ1-2; no reliable D call. This CDR3 spans 14 amino acids. CDR1 MNHEY and CDR2 SVGAGI come from the germline V gene. The CDR3 bases are TGTGCCAGCGGTCGATTTTCGGGCATCAATGGTTACACCTTC. It encodes CASGRFSGINGYTF.

As to this clonotype: The junction differs from germline at one of its ends, possibly a read error. The rearrangement links TRBV5-1 to TRBJ1-1; possible D gene TRBD1, 5 bases. CDR1 and CDR2 from the germline V gene are SGHRS and YFSETQ. The CDR3 extends over 15 amino acids. The CDR3 loop is CASSLVRGMNTVAFF. CDR3 sequence (DNA): TGCGCCAGCAGTTTGGTACGGGGGATGAACACTGTAGCTTTCTTT.

The sample holds one count of this clonotype. The chain carries TRBV5-1 and TRBJ2-3; D remains unclear. CDR3 size: 15 residues. V dropped 1 base and J dropped 0 bases, with 9 bases sitting between them. In germline, CDR1 is SGHRS, CDR2 YFSETQ. The CDR3 loop reads CASSLSYSSTDTQYF. CDR3 DNA: TGCGCCAGCAGCTTGTCCTATAGTAGCACAGATACGCAGTATTTT.

Note on this clonotype: The germline gene is not matched at one end of the junction; a read error may be the cause. The chain couples TRBV10-2 to TRBJ2-1; D may match TRBD1 or TRBD2 (5 bases each). This CDR3 spans 13 amino acids. The germline V gene encodes CDR1 WSHSY and CDR2 SAAADI. The CDR3 loop reads CDSGETGQGEQSF. DNA for the CDR3: TGCGACAGCGGCGAGACTGGCCAGGGTGAGCAGTCCTTC.